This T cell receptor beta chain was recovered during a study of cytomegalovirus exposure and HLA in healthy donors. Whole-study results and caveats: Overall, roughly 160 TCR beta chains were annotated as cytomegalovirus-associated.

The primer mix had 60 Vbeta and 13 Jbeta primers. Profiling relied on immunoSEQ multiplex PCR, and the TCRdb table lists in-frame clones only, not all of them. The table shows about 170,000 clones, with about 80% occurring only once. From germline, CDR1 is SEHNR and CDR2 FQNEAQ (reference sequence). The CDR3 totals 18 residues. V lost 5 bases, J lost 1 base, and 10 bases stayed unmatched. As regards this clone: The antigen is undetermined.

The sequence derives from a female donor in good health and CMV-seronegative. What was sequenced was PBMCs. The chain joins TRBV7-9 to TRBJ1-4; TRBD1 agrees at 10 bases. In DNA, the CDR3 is TGTGCCAGCAGCAAACAAGGACAGGGGGGACGAACTAATGAAAAACTGTTTTTT. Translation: CASSKQGQGGRTNEKLFF.